This T cell receptor beta chain derives from a study of blood T cell dynamics during melanoma immunotherapy. Study-wide context: Metastatic melanoma patients received first-line pembrolizumab or nivolumab plus ipilimumab.

DNA loading was fixed at approximately 0.35 ug for all bulk PBMC samples. The data were produced by immunoSEQ multiplex PCR, yet TCRdb's version contains in-frame clones alone and is incomplete. In the table there are 5,000 to 6,500 clones, around nine tenths of which are singletons. The time point denotes: pre-treatment baseline. Blood was drawn before treatment and at week 3 after checkpoint blockade. This CDR3 has 14 amino acids. Trimming took off 0 bases at V and 5 bases at J, with 10 bases between the two ends. Germline V gives CDR1 SGHTA, CDR2 FQGNSA. Study-level results: PBMC repertoires of eventual disease-control patients split at W3 into clonality or diversity gains.

Turning to this clone: The antigen is not known.

The source was blood, collected from a patient treated with checkpoint blockade. The genes are TRBV7-2 and TRBJ1-1; the D is unclear. The clonotype comes from a human donor with melanoma. CDR3 region: CASSLAQRVTEAFF. CDR3 in DNA: TGTGCCAGCAGCTTAGCGCAAAGGGTGACTGAAGCTTTCTTT.